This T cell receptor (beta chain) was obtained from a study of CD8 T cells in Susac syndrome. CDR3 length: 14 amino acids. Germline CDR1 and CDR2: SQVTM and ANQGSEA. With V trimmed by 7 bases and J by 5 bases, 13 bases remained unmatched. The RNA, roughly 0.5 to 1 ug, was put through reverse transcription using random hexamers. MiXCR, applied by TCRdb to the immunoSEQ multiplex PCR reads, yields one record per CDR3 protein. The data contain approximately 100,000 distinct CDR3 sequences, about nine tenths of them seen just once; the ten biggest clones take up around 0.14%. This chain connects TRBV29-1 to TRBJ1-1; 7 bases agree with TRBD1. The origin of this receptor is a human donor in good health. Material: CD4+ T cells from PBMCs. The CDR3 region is CSASGDRAGTEAFF. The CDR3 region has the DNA TGCAGCGCCTCGGGCGACAGGGCGGGGACTGAAGCTTTCTTT.